Described below is a single T cell receptor beta chain sequence and its context. Using immunoSEQ multiplex PCR, the repertoire was profiled, and TCRdb retains in-frame clones only, with some absent. The sample consists of tens of thousands of clones, approximately 80% of them appearing once. The sample belongs to a study of OX40 agonist ivuxolimab in advanced cancers. The CDR3 is 14 residues long. CDR1 and CDR2 (germline): SGHRS, YFSETQ. Trimming stripped 1 base from V and 8 bases from J, with 15 bases between. The source of this sequence is an adult with an advanced solid tumor such as melanoma, head and neck, liver or kidney cancer. Source: CD4+ or CD8+ T cells sorted from blood, taken in a trial of the OX40 agonist ivuxolimab. The genes are TRBV5-1 and TRBJ1-2; D possibly corresponds to TRBD1 (6 bases). This chain's CDR3 is CASSLRPGAGGYTF. In DNA form, the CDR3 reads TGCGCCAGCAGCTTGAGGCCGGGGGCAGGGGGCTACACCTTC.